These 8 T cell receptor beta chains were sequenced from one sample in a study of control samples from healthy donors and cancer patients. Generated by immunoSEQ multiplex PCR, the TCRdb table keeps only in-frame clones and is missing some. The sample includes around 130,000 clones, around 90% of them seen just once. The sequenced material came from blood. These receptors were collected from a man aged 45-65 years in good health.

The CDR3 DNA reads TGCAGCGTTGGACAGGGGGCGAGAGGCTACACCTTC. This translates into CSVGQGARGYTF. The chain joins TRBV29-1 to TRBJ1-2, with 10 nucleotides matching TRBD1. The CDR3 is 12 residues long. Germline V gene data show CDR1 as SQVTM and CDR2 as ANQGSEA. The V segment lost 4 bases and the J segment 8 bases; nucleotides outside the gene matches: 4.

The chain has TRBV6-2 or TRBV6-3 and TRBJ1-2; D may be TRBD1 (6 bases). V lost 5 bases and J 4 bases, leaving 14 bases between the germline ends. In germline, CDR1 is MNHEY, CDR2 SVGEGT. This CDR3 comprises 14 residues. This chain's CDR3 is CASSDPGHVYGYTF. The CDR3 nucleotides read TGTGCCAGCAGTGATCCGGGACATGTCTATGGCTACACCTTC.

This CDR3 reads CASSLQGAGNQPQHF. Written as DNA, the CDR3 is TGTGCCAGTAGTTTACAGGGGGCCGGCAATCAGCCCCAGCATTTT. V gene TRBV19 combines with J gene TRBJ1-5; 9 bases line up with TRBD1. V shed 5 bases and J 2 bases; nucleotides not matched to a gene: 4. The CDR3 spans 15 residues. Germline CDR1 reads LNHDA; CDR2 reads SQIVND (reference sequence).

The V and J genes are TRBV11-2 and TRBJ2-2, with D uncertain. V gave up 5 bases and J gave up 0 bases, with 13 bases separating them. Germline V lookup: CDR1 SGHAT, CDR2 FQNNGV. This CDR3 is built from 16 residues. The CDR3 sequence is CASSPRMDANTGELFF. The CDR3 nucleotides are TGTGCCAGCAGCCCTCGGATGGATGCGAACACCGGGGAGCTGTTTTTT.

The chain joins TRBV6-1 to TRBJ2-1; the D gene is possibly TRBD2 (5 bases). V was pared by 2 bases and J by 12 bases, with 14 bases between. The V gene's germline CDR1 is MNHNS and CDR2 SASEGT. The length of the CDR3 is 13 residues. The CDR3 bases are TGTGCCAGCAGTGAAAGAGGGAACCCCTTGCAGTTCTTC. Translating it yields CASSERGNPLQFF.

The chain is built from TRBV10-3 and TRBJ2-2, with 9 positions matching TRBD1. CDR1 and CDR2 from the germline V gene are ENHRY and SYGVKD. J was trimmed by 5 bases and V by 6 bases; bases with no gene match: 4. The CDR3 spans 14 residues. The CDR3, as DNA: TGTGCCATCAGCTCCGGGACAGGGACCGGGGAGCTGTTTTTT. Its translation is CAISSGTGTGELFF.

This clone appeared once. The genes are TRBV18 and TRBJ1-6, with D perhaps matching TRBD1 (6 bases). Germline lookup yields CDR1 KGHSH and CDR2 LQKENI. Trimming left V 3 bases short and J 7 bases short, with 13 bases between. This CDR3 comprises 15 residues. The CDR3 protein is CASSPEQGWNSPLHF. In nucleotides, the CDR3 is TGTGCCAGCTCACCTGAACAGGGTTGGAATTCACCCCTCCACTTT. Combining the CDR3 with reference TRBV18 and TRBJ1-6 gives the whole variable domain NAGVMQNPRHLVRRRGQEARLRCSPMKGHSHVYWYRQLPEEGLKFMVYLQKENIIDESGMPKERFSAEFPKEGPSILRIQQVVRGDSAAYFCASSPEQGWNSPLHFGNGTRLTVT.

The genes are TRBV5-1 and TRBJ2-5; D unresolved. Germline V gene lookup returns CDR1 SGHRS and CDR2 YFSETQ. V was shortened by 0 bases and J by 2 bases, with 14 bases between the two germline ends. The length of the CDR3 is 16 residues. CDR3 sequence (DNA): TGCGCCAGCAGCTTGGACCGAGGTCGGTCGCAAGAGACCCAGTACTTC. Its translation is CASSLDRGRSQETQYF.